What follows are 20 T cell receptor beta chains derived from one specimen sequenced in a study of brain T cells in children with intractable seizures. The method was immunoSEQ multiplex PCR; TCRdb's version includes in-frame clones alone and lacks a portion of them. The table shows 340,000 or so clones, with about 93% occurring only once. This sample's time point: blood from clinic visit 5 months post-surgery; TSC patient then seizure free. The source was peripheral blood, collected around 5 months after surgery. The receptor set was obtained from a boy under two years old with tuberous sclerosis and intractable seizures.

The gene calls are TRBV3-1 (or the pseudogene TRBV3-2) and TRBJ2-1; TRBD2 matches at 14 bases. V lost 5 bases to trimming and J lost 13 bases; unmatched junction nucleotides: 4. The V gene's germline CDR1 is LGHDT and CDR2 YNNKEL (reference sequence). The CDR3 length is 13 residues. The CDR3 DNA reads as TGTGCCAGCAGCTTGACTAGCGGGAGGGCCCAGTTCTTC. It specifies CASSLTSGRAQFF.

This clone was found once. The chain couples TRBV27 to TRBJ1-6; possible D gene TRBD1, 6 bases. Between the trimmed V and J ends, which lost 5 bases and 3 bases, there was a span of 20 bases. CDR3 size: 18 residues. Germline V lookup: CDR1 MNHEY, CDR2 SMNVEV (reference sequence). The DNA for the CDR3 is TGTGCCAGCAGTCCGATAGGGGCCCCGACAGGCTATAATTCACCCCTCCACTTT. Its protein product is CASSPIGAPTGYNSPLHF.

This clone was picked up one time. The V and J genes are TRBV7-9 and TRBJ1-3, with 12 bases identical to TRBD1. The CDR3 is made up of 17 amino acids. Germline assignment: CDR1 SEHNR and CDR2 FQNEAQ (reference sequence). With V trimmed by 1 base and J by 3 bases, 4 bases remained unmatched. CDR3 sequence: CASSLGDRGQDGNTIYF. The CDR3 region has the DNA TGTGCCAGCAGCTTAGGGGACAGGGGGCAGGATGGAAACACCATATATTTT.

The V and J genes are TRBV10-1 and TRBJ2-3; 8 bases map to TRBD1. This CDR3 has 14 residues. V lost 10 bases and J lost 3; bases outside the gene matches: 9. Germline V CDR1 and CDR2: WNHNN, SYGVQD (reference sequence). The CDR3 nucleotides read TGCGCCACCGAAAGCGGACAGGGAACAGATACGCAGTATTTT. It codes for CATESGQGTDTQYF.

V usage is TRBV11-2 and J usage is TRBJ1-5; D is ambiguous. V lost 1 base and J lost 0, with 4 bases in between. Germline V gives CDR1 SGHAT, CDR2 FQNNGV. The CDR3 consists of 14 residues. The CDR3 region has the DNA TGTGCCAGCAGCTTAGGCCCTAGCAATCAGCCCCAGCATTTT. Protein product: CASSLGPSNQPQHF.

The J gene is TRBJ1-1, the V gene TRBV3-1 (or the pseudogene TRBV3-2), with 8 bases that match TRBD1. Germline V gene data show CDR1 as LGHDT and CDR2 as YNNKEL (reference sequence). V was clipped by 4 bases and J by 3 bases; unmatched bases: 13. The CDR3 extends over 17 amino acids. As DNA, the CDR3 is TGTGCCAGCAGCCGATTTAGGGGGGTACAGGGGGACACTGAAGCTTTCTTT. It specifies CASSRFRGVQGDTEAFF.

The chain is built from TRBV24-1 and TRBJ1-1; D is undetermined. Germline V lookup: CDR1 KGHDR, CDR2 SFDVKD. Between the trimmed V and J ends, which lost 5 bases and 1 base, there was a span of 7 bases. The length of the CDR3 is 13 residues. The CDR3: CATSGGRNTEAFF. The DNA of the CDR3 is TGTGCCACCAGTGGGGGTAGGAACACTGAAGCTTTCTTT.

The chain employs TRBV9 and TRBJ2-1; the match to TRBD2 covers 10 bases. V lost 4 bases, J lost 4 bases, and 5 bases stayed unmatched. The CDR3 extends over 15 amino acids. Germline V CDR1 and CDR2: SGDLS, YYNGEE. The CDR3 bases are TGTGCCAGCAGCATTGGGACTAGCGAGTACAATGAGCAGTTCTTC. Translation gives CASSIGTSEYNEQFF.

V usage is TRBV7-8 and J usage is TRBJ2-5, with 13 nucleotides matching TRBD2. The CDR3 has 18 residues. V lost 1 base to trimming and J lost 0 bases; unmatched junction nucleotides: 5. Germline V gene sequence: CDR1 SGHVS, CDR2 FQNEAQ. The CDR3 loop is CASSLGLLAGGDQETQYF. For the CDR3, the DNA is TGTGCCAGCAGCTTAGGGCTACTAGCGGGGGGGGACCAAGAGACCCAGTACTTC.

This sequence joins TRBV2 and TRBJ2-3; D ambiguous. This CDR3 comprises 19 residues. Germline CDR1 and CDR2: SNHLY and FYNNEI. With 6 bases removed from V and 0 bases from J, the gap between germline ends came to 25 bases. DNA for the CDR3: TGTGCCAGCAGCTTGAGTGAAGTTACGATAAACCCTAGCACAGATACGCAGTATTTT. Protein sequence: CASSLSEVTINPSTDTQYF.

This clone has just one count. The chain is built from TRBV6-1 and TRBJ2-7; 9 bases align to TRBD1. The CDR3 is 14 amino acids. Germline V gives CDR1 MNHNS, CDR2 SASEGT. V gave up 1 base and J gave up 3 bases; unmatched junction bases: 1. CDR3: CASSEETGGYEQYF. The CDR3 DNA follows: TGTGCCAGCAGTGAAGAGACAGGGGGCTACGAGCAGTACTTC.

The CDR3 spells CASIPSRDLNQPQHF. In DNA form, the CDR3 reads TGTGCCAGCATTCCGAGTCGAGATTTGAATCAGCCCCAGCATTTT. The chain combines TRBV2 with TRBJ1-5; D is ambiguous. CDR3 size: 15 residues. Germline loops: CDR1 SNHLY, CDR2 FYNNEI. Trimming stripped 7 bases from V and 4 bases from J, with 17 bases between.

The genes are TRBV3-1 (or the pseudogene TRBV3-2) and TRBJ1-5; 7 bases are shared with TRBD1. Unmatched junction bases numbered 3, after V lost 5 bases and J lost 2 bases. CDR3 length: 14 residues. CDR1 LGHDT and CDR2 YNNKEL come from the germline V gene (reference sequence). This CDR3 reads CASSEGQRNQPQHF. The CDR3 DNA reads TGTGCCAGCAGCGAGGGACAGCGCAATCAGCCCCAGCATTTT.

This chain uses TRBV7-2 with TRBJ2-7; no clear D gene. Germline assignment: CDR1 SGHTA and CDR2 FQGNSA. Trimming cost V 5 bases and J 0 bases, with 8 bases left between them. The CDR3 is 13 residues long. The CDR3: CASSPSHSYEQYF. DNA of the CDR3: TGTGCCAGCAGCCCCAGCCACTCCTACGAGCAGTACTTC.

The chain is built from TRBV28 and TRBJ2-7, with 9 positions matching TRBD2. The CDR3 spans 17 residues. V shed 5 bases, J shed 7 bases, and the junction held 18 bases outside the gene matches. CDR1 and CDR2 (germline): MDHEN, SYDVKM. CDR3 nucleotide sequence: TGTGCCAGCAGTCCCCCCCCCGGGGCGGGAGGGCCGGGAGAGCAGTACTTC. Translating gives CASSPPPGAGGPGEQYF.

A single count supports this clone. The chain couples TRBV9 to TRBJ2-3; no definite D call. This CDR3 is 15 amino acids long. V was shortened by 0 bases and J by 2 bases, with 10 bases between the two germline ends. Germline lookup yields CDR1 SGDLS and CDR2 YYNGEE. The CDR3 nucleotides read TGTGCCAGCAGCGTAGTGGGCATTTACACAGATACGCAGTATTTT. It encodes CASSVVGIYTDTQYF.

This clone came up once. The chain uses TRBV5-1 and TRBJ2-2, with 8 positions matching TRBD2. Trimming removed 2 bases from V and 4 bases from J; junction bases left unmatched: 10. Germline CDR1 SGHRS, CDR2 YFSETQ. The CDR3 is made up of 17 amino acids. The CDR3 loop reads CASSFGVRGVSTGELFF. The CDR3 DNA follows: TGCGCCAGCAGCTTCGGTGTGCGGGGGGTTAGCACCGGGGAGCTGTTTTTT.

V gene TRBV29-1 combines with J gene TRBJ1-2; D remains ambiguous. V was cut by 7 bases and J by 3 bases, with 15 bases left in between. Germline lookup yields CDR1 SQVTM and CDR2 ANQGSEA. The CDR3 extends over 13 amino acids. The DNA for the CDR3 is TGCAGCGCTTGGACCGAAACATACTATGGCTACACCTTC. Translated, it gives CSAWTETYYGYTF.

This clone was detected only a few times. V usage is TRBV6-1 and J usage is TRBJ1-1; 7 bases match TRBD1. Germline values: CDR1 MNHNS, CDR2 SASEGT. The CDR3 runs to 14 residues. Germline trimming cut 0 bases from V and 6 bases from J; bases unmatched to any gene: 4. CDR3: CASSEASQGAEAFF. CDR3 sequence (DNA): TGTGCCAGCAGTGAAGCATCGCAGGGGGCTGAAGCTTTCTTT.

The chain uses TRBV4-2 and TRBJ2-3; D uncertain. CDR3 length: 15 residues. CDR1 and CDR2 from the germline V gene are LGHNA and YNFKEQ. Trimming removed 0 bases from V and 0 bases from J, with 7 bases in between. The CDR3 region is CASSQEGSSTDTQYF. CDR3 bases: TGTGCCAGCAGCCAAGAAGGTTCTAGCACAGATACGCAGTATTTT.